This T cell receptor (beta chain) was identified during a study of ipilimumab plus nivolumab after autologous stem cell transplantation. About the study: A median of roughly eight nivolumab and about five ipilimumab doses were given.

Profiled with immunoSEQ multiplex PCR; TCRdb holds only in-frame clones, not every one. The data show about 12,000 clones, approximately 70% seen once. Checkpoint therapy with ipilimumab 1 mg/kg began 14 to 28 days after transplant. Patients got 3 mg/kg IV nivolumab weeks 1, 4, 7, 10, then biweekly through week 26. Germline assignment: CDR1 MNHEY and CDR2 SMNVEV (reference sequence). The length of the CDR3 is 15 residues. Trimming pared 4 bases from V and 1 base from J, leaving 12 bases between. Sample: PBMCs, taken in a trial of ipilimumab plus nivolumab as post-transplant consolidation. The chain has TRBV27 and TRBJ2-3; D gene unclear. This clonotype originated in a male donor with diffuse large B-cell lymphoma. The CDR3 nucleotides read TGTGCCAGCAGTTCAAGAGGAGTAGGCACAGATACGCAGTATTTT. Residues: CASSSRGVGTDTQYF.